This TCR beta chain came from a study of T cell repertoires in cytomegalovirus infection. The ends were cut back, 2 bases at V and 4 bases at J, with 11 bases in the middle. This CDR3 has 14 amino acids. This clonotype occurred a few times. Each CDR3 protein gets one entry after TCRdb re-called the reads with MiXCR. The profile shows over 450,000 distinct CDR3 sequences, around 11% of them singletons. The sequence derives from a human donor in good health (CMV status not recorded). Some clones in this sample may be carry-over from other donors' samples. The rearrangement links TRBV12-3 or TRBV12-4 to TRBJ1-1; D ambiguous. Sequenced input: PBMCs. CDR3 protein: CASSLRGSVTEAFF. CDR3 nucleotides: TGTGCCAGCAGTTTACGGGGTAGCGTCACTGAAGCTTTCTTT.